Below are 11 T cell receptor beta chains sequenced from a single sample in a study of T cells in Graves' hyperthyroidism and ophthalmopathy. Amplified TCR beta CDR3 regions derived from RNA transcripts. TCR CDR3 regions were first amplified by RT-PCR with HTBI primers. TCRdb fed the multiplex PCR reads into MiXCR, producing one record per CDR3 protein. The table lists 730,000 or so distinct CDR3 sequences, roughly a sixth of them singletons. The sample was blood. These receptors all stem from a woman between 45 and 60 years old with Graves' hyperthyroidism that later progressed to Graves' ophthalmopathy.

V usage is TRBV6-5 and J usage is TRBJ1-1; D remains unclear. The CDR3 is made up of 13 amino acids. The germline CDR1 and CDR2 sequences are MNHEY and SVGAGI. V lost 2 bases, J lost 6 bases, and 10 bases lay in between. The CDR3 coding sequence is TGTGCCAGCAGTTACGGGCAACCCGCTGAAGCTTTCTTT. It is translated as CASSYGQPAEAFF.

About this clonotype: Mismatch with germline at one junction end may stem from a read error. The chain joins TRBV7-9 to TRBJ1-2; D gene unclear. In germline, CDR1 is SEHNR, CDR2 FQNEAQ (reference sequence). The CDR3 loop spans 13 amino acids. CDR3 bases: TGTGCCAGCACCAGAAACGGGCTCTATGGCTACGCCTTC. Amino acid sequence: CASTRNGLYGYAF.

This chain links TRBV6-1 with TRBJ1-5; possible D gene TRBD1, 5 bases. There are 12 residues in the CDR3. Germline V gene lookup returns CDR1 MNHNS and CDR2 SASEGT. Deletions cut 8 bases from V and 4 bases from J, with 9 bases between. The CDR3, as DNA: TGTGCCAGCGGGGGGGGGAATCAGCCCCAGCATTTT. Its protein is CASGGGNQPQHF.

The chain carries TRBV11-2 and TRBJ2-7; the D is unclear. The V end was cut by 1 base, the J end by 3 bases, with 16 bases between. The CDR3 covers 16 residues. In germline, CDR1 is SGHAT, CDR2 FQNNGV. The CDR3 nucleotides are TGTGCCAGCAGCTTAGGGCCGACGAGTCGAGGCTACGAGCAGTACTTC. As protein: CASSLGPTSRGYEQYF. Full variable domain (remainder filled in from reference TRBV11-2 and TRBJ2-7): EAGVAQSPRYKIIEKRQSVAFWCNPISGHATLYWYQQILGQGPKLLIQFQNNGVVDDSQLPKDRFSAERLKGVDSTLKIQPAKLEDSAVYLCASSLGPTSRGYEQYFGPGTRLTVT.

This clonotype occurred a few times. The genes are TRBV3-1 and TRBJ1-6, with TRBD1 as a possible D gene (5 bases). The CDR3 length is 16 residues. V was pared by 0 bases and J by 7 bases, with 13 bases between. Germline CDR1 and CDR2: LGHDT and YNNKEL (reference sequence). In nucleotides, the CDR3 is TGTGCCAGCAGCCAAGATTTGGCAGGGAGGAATTCACCCCTCCACTTT. As protein: CASSQDLAGRNSPLHF.

This clonotype was seen more than once but under ten times. Here the CDR3 DNA reads TGCAGCGCCCTAAAACAGGGTATTCCCTACAATGAGCAGTTCTTC. Translating gives CSALKQGIPYNEQFF. The gene calls are TRBV29-1 and TRBJ2-1; D possibly corresponds to TRBD1 (6 bases). The CDR3 sequence is 15 residues long. Germline CDR1 reads SQVTM; CDR2 reads ANQGSEA. Trimming stripped 7 bases from V and 2 bases from J, with 18 bases between.

This clonotype has at least ten counts. The chain joins TRBV7-8 to TRBJ1-1, with unresolved D. V lost 5 bases and J 8 bases, leaving 12 bases between the germline ends. The germline V gene encodes CDR1 SGHVS and CDR2 FQNEAQ. The CDR3 contains 12 residues. CDR3 DNA sequence: TGTGCCAGCAGCGCCTTCGGGGAGGAAGCTTTCTTT. Its protein product is CASSAFGEEAFF.

The rearrangement links TRBV29-1 to TRBJ1-1; tentatively, D is TRBD1 (5 bases). Germline V gives CDR1 SQVTM, CDR2 ANQGSEA. The V end was cut by 5 bases, the J end by 6 bases, with 16 bases between. The CDR3 contains 13 residues. The CDR3 is CSVSGMGDAEAFF. CDR3 DNA: TGCAGCGTTAGCGGGATGGGGGACGCTGAAGCTTTCTTT.

The chain links TRBV12-3 or TRBV12-4 to TRBJ2-7, with 8 bases that match TRBD1. V trimming: 5 bases; J trimming: 11 bases; junction bases outside the gene matches: 5. The CDR3 spans 11 residues. DNA of the CDR3: TGTGCCAGCAGTGCAGACAGGGGAGAGTACTTC. This gives the protein CASSADRGEYF.

This clonotype was detected many times. The V call is TRBV2, the J call TRBJ2-2; 7 positions agree with TRBD1. The V gene end was trimmed by 2 bases and the J gene end by 5 bases; junction bases not matched to a gene: 8. The CDR3 is 16 amino acids. Germline CDR1 and CDR2: SNHLY and FYNNEI. CDR3 sequence: CASSERRSGGTGELFF. As DNA, the CDR3 is TGTGCCAGCAGTGAAAGGAGGTCAGGGGGAACCGGGGAGCTGTTTTTT.

The genes are TRBV5-5 and TRBJ2-5, with a tentative D call TRBD2 (6 bases). V was trimmed by 0 bases and J by 4 bases, leaving 13 bases between them. The CDR3 extends over 15 amino acids. Germline-derived CDR1 and CDR2 are SGHKS and YYEKEE (reference sequence). The CDR3 here is CASSLGGEVGETQYF. Here the CDR3 DNA reads TGTGCCAGCAGCTTGGGCGGGGAAGTGGGAGAGACCCAGTACTTC.